This T cell receptor beta chain was identified during a study of blood T cell dynamics during melanoma immunotherapy. This CDR3 has 15 amino acids. V shed 0 bases and J 1 base; nucleotides not matched to a gene: 1. Germline CDR1 reads SGHNT; CDR2 reads YENEEA. Sample time point: pre-treatment baseline. TCRdb's table, derived via immunoSEQ multiplex PCR, lists solely in-frame clones and lacks some. The sample yields around 10,000 clones, over 80% seen once. The chain combines TRBV11-3 with TRBJ1-1; 8 bases fit TRBD1. This sequence originates from a human donor with melanoma. The source was blood, collected from a patient treated with checkpoint blockade. DNA for the CDR3: TGTGCCAGCAGCTTAGATGGGACAGGGAACACTGAAGCTTTCTTT. This sequence encodes CASSLDGTGNTEAFF.